The 7 T cell receptor beta chains below all came from one sample that was sequenced in a study of early T cells in non-severe SARS-CoV-2 infection. TCRdb processed the 5' RACE reads anew with MiXCR; each CDR3 protein has one entry. Of 25,000 to 35,000 distinct CDR3 sequences listed, approximately 5.2% are singletons. Source material: whole blood. All receptors derive from an adult who was a healthcare worker with PCR-confirmed SARS-CoV-2 infection or an uninfected control (not recorded which).

This clonotype was found a few times. The chain employs TRBV5-1 and TRBJ1-6; TRBD1 matches at 9 bases. The V and J ends lost 4 bases and 7 bases, in that order; junction bases with no gene match: 9. Germline lookup yields CDR1 SGHRS and CDR2 YFSETQ. The CDR3 totals 16 residues. The CDR3: CASSLTTGTGNSPLHF. The DNA of the CDR3 is TGCGCCAGCAGCCTCACAACCGGGACAGGGAATTCACCCCTCCACTTT.

The chain recombines TRBV10-1 with TRBJ2-7; 8 nucleotides align to TRBD1. CDR3 size: 15 residues. After removal of 4 bases from V and 0 bases from J, the junction contained 5 bases not matched to a gene. From germline, CDR1 is WNHNN and CDR2 SYGVQD (reference sequence). CDR3 DNA sequence: TGCGCCAGCAGTGCCCTGACAGGGGCCTCCTACGAGCAGTACTTC. Protein: CASSALTGASYEQYF.

The table lists this clonotype with many counts. The J gene is TRBJ2-5, the V gene TRBV7-2; D is perhaps TRBD2 (6 bases). CDR3 length: 14 amino acids. Germline assignment: CDR1 SGHTA and CDR2 FQGNSA. V gave up 3 bases and J gave up 5 bases, with 13 bases separating them. CDR3 bases: TGTGCCAGCAGCTTTCACGGCGCGGGGGAGACCCAGTACTTC. This translates into CASSFHGAGETQYF.

This clonotype was observed at least ten times. The chain employs TRBV28 and TRBJ2-5; D perhaps matches TRBD1 (6 bases). Deletions cut 5 bases from V and 1 base from J, with 17 bases between. In germline, CDR1 is MDHEN, CDR2 SYDVKM. This CDR3 is built from 16 residues. The CDR3 loop is CASSPTTRTVQETQYF. The DNA of the CDR3 is TGTGCCAGCAGTCCCACTACTAGGACAGTCCAAGAGACCCAGTACTTC.

This clonotype was detected many times. The chain has TRBV29-1 and TRBJ2-5, with TRBD1 matching 7 bases. The CDR3 runs 14 residues. Trimming took 2 bases from V and 2 from J; bases not matched to a gene: 5. From germline, CDR1 is SQVTM and CDR2 ANQGSEA. As DNA, the CDR3 is TGCAGCGTTGAATGGGACAGAAAACAAGAGACCCAGTACTTC. Translation: CSVEWDRKQETQYF.

A few counts support this clonotype. The rearrangement uses TRBV6-1 and TRBJ1-1, with D unresolved. Germline CDR1 MNHNS, CDR2 SASEGT. Between the trimmed V and J ends, which lost 8 bases and 5 bases, there was a span of 15 bases. The CDR3 length is 13 residues. The CDR3 region is CASGVREGTEAFF. As DNA, the CDR3 is TGTGCCAGCGGGGTTAGGGAGGGAACTGAAGCTTTCTTT.

The rearrangement uses TRBV28 and TRBJ2-5, with D possibly being TRBD2 (7 bases). V shed 7 bases and J shed 1 base, with 10 bases lying between them. The CDR3 covers 13 residues. CDR1 and CDR2 (germline): MDHEN, SYDVKM. The DNA for the CDR3 is TGTGCCAGCACAAGGGGGGGCCAAGAGACCCAGTACTTC. It translates to CASTRGGQETQYF.